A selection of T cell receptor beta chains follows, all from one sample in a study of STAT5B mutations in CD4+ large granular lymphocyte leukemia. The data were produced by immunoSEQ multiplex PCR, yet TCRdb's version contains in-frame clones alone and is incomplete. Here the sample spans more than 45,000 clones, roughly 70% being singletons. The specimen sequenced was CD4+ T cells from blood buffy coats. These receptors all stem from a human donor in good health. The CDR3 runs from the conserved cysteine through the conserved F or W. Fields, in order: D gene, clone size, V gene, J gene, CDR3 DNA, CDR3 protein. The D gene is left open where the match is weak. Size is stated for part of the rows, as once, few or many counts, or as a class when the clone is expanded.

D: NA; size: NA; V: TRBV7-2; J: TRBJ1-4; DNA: TGTGCCACCTCATCGGGGTTGGCTAATGAAAAACTGTTTTTT; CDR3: CATSSGLANEKLFF
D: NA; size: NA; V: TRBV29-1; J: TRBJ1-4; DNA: TGCAGCGGCTCCCGGGGGACTAATGAAAAACTGTTTTTT; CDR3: CSGSRGTNEKLFF
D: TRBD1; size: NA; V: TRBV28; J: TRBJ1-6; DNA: TGTGCCAGCAGTCGGGACAGGTCAAATTCACCCCTCCACTTT; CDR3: CASSRDRSNSPLHF
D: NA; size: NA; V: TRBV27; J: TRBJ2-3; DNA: TGTGCCAGCAGTTGGGGGATAGCAGATACGCAGTATTTT; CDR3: CASSWGIADTQYF
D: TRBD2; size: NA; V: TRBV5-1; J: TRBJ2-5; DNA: TGCGCCAGCAGCCCCCGGGGGGGACTAGCGAAAGAGACCCAGTACTTC; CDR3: CASSPRGGLAKETQYF
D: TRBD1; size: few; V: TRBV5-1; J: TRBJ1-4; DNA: TGCGCCAGCAGCTTACAGGGGCCTTCAACTAATGAAAAACTGTTTTTT; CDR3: CASSLQGPSTNEKLFF
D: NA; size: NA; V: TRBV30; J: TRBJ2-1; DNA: TGTGCCTGGAGTCTGGGGCTGGGGAATGAGCAGTTCTTC; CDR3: CAWSLGLGNEQFF
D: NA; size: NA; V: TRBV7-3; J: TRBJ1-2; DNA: TGTGCCAGCAGCCTACAGGGTGGCGCTAACTATGGCTACACCTTC; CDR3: CASSLQGGANYGYTF
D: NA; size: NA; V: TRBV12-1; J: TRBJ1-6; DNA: TGTGCCAGCAGAGTCAGGACTCGATCACCCCTCCACTTT; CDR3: CASRVRTRSPLHF
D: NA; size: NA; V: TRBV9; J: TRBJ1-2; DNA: TGTGCCAGCAGCCCACAGGTGGGAGGGGACTATGGCTACACCTTC; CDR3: CASSPQVGGDYGYTF
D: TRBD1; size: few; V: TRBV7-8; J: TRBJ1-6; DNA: TGTGCCAGCAGCTTATATTTGGACAGGAAGGAGAATTCACCCCTCCACTTT; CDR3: CASSLYLDRKENSPLHF
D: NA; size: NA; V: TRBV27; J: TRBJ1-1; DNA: TGTGCCAGCGCAGGGGCCGGGCGGGGGAACACTGAAGCTTTCTTT; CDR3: CASAGAGRGNTEAFF
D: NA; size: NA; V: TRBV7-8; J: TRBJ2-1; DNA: TGTGCCAGCAGCTTAAGTCAGGGAAATTTCAATGAGCAGTTCTTC; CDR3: CASSLSQGNFNEQFF
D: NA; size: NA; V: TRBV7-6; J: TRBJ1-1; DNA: TGTGCCAGCAGCCGGGGGGGCACTGAAGCTTTCTTT; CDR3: CASSRGGTEAFF
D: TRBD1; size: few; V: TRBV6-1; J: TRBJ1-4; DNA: TGTGCCAGCAGAGCTAAGGGGGCCGCGGCTGAAAAACTGTTTTTT; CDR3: CASRAKGAAAEKLFF
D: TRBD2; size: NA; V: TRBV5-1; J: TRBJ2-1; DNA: TGCGCCAGCCGGACTAGCGCCTTCAACAATGAGCAGTTCTTC; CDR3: CASRTSAFNNEQFF
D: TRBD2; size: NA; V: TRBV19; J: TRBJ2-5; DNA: TGTGCCAGTACCCCCGGAGGGGCTAGCGGGGGGGAGACCCAGTACTTC; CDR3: CASTPGGASGGETQYF
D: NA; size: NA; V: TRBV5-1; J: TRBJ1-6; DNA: TGCGCCAGCAGCCCGTCATGGCAGGGTAATTCACCCCTCCACTTT; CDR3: CASSPSWQGNSPLHF
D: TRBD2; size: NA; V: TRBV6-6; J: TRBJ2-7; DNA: TGTGCCAGCAGTTACGGCGGGGGCTCCTACGAGCAGTACTTC; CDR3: CASSYGGGSYEQYF